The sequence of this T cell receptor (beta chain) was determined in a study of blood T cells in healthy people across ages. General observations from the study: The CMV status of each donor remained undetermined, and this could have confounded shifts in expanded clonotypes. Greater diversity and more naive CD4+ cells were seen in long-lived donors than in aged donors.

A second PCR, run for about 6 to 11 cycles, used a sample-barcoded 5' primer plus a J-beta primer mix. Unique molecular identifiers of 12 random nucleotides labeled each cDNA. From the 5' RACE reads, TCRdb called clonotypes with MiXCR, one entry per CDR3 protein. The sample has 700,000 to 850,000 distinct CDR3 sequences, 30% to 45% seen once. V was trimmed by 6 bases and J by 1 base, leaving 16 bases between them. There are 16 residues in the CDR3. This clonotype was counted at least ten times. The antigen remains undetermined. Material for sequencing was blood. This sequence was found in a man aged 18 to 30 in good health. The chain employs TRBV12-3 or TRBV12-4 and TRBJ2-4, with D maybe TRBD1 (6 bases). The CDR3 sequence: CASRKTGTIAKNIQYF. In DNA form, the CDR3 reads TGTGCCAGCAGGAAAACCGGGACAATTGCCAAAAACATTCAGTACTTC.